Below are 20 T cell receptor beta chains sequenced from a single sample in a study of CD8+ T cells in alopecia areata. Described treatment: oral pan-JAK inhibitor, 5-10 mg twice daily. Following extraction, RNA underwent reverse transcription to cDNA, which served as the sequencing template. The assay was immunoSEQ multiplex PCR, and TCRdb's table has in-frame clones only and misses some. The data hold roughly 120,000 clones, with around 54% observed a single time. Sequenced material: CD4+ T cells sorted from blood, taken at week 24, from a patient treated with tofacitinib. These receptors all come from a human donor with alopecia areata.

This sequence joins TRBV7-9 and TRBJ1-1, with 7 bases aligning to TRBD1. Germline-derived CDR1 and CDR2 are SEHNR and FQNEAQ (reference sequence). Trimming removed 4 bases from V and 5 bases from J; junction bases left unmatched: 7. CDR3 length equals 14 residues. The CDR3 is CASSSQPGGTEAFF. Here the CDR3 DNA reads TGTGCCAGCAGCTCACAACCAGGGGGTACTGAAGCTTTCTTT.

This clone was detected once. The chain uses TRBV15 and TRBJ2-1, with a tentative D call TRBD1 (6 bases). CDR1 is LNHNV, CDR2 YYDKDF, per germline (reference sequence). This CDR3 contains 13 residues. V dropped 5 bases and J dropped 6 bases, with 11 bases sitting between them. The chain's CDR3 is CATSGGPSNEQFF. The CDR3 coding sequence is TGTGCCACCAGCGGGGGCCCATCCAATGAGCAGTTCTTC.

There are a few counts of this clone. The V call is TRBV9, the J call TRBJ2-5; possible D gene TRBD2, 5 bases. The CDR3 loop spans 13 amino acids. CDR1 SGDLS and CDR2 YYNGEE come from the germline V gene. Trimming cost V 4 bases and J 3 bases, with 10 bases left between them. CDR3: CASSYGSEETQYF. The CDR3, as DNA: TGTGCCAGCAGCTACGGTAGCGAAGAGACCCAGTACTTC.

DNA for the CDR3: TGTGCCAGCGACGGGGGGTTTGGCTATGGCTACACCTTC. Amino acids: CASDGGFGYGYTF. The J gene is TRBJ1-2, the V gene TRBV25-1; the D gene is possibly TRBD1 (5 bases). Trimming cost V 8 bases and J 4 bases, with 14 bases left between them. The CDR3 consists of 13 residues. Germline V CDR1 and CDR2: MGHDK, SYGVNS.

CDR3 in amino acids: CASSFRRRGGVLGTEAFF. DNA of the CDR3: TGTGCCAGCAGTTTCCGGAGGAGGGGGGGCGTCCTGGGCACTGAAGCTTTCTTT. The chain carries TRBV27 and TRBJ1-1; D is possibly TRBD1 (6 bases). V gave up 3 bases and J gave up 4 bases, with 24 bases separating them. The CDR3 is 18 residues long. CDR1 is MNHEY, CDR2 SMNVEV, per germline (reference sequence).

The chain couples TRBV25-1 to TRBJ2-3; maybe TRBD1 (5 bases). V was shortened by 10 bases and J by 3 bases, with 14 bases between the two germline ends. The germline V gene encodes CDR1 MGHDK and CDR2 SYGVNS. The CDR3 runs 13 residues. The CDR3 sequence: CATRQSSTDTQYF. Here the CDR3 DNA reads TGTGCCACGCGACAGAGCTCAACAGATACGCAGTATTTT.

V and J are TRBV2 and TRBJ2-7, with D uncertain. There are 11 residues in the CDR3. Deletions cut 7 bases from V and 2 bases from J, with 6 bases between. Germline V gene data show CDR1 as SNHLY and CDR2 as FYNNEI. The CDR3 reads CASTTTYEQYF. The DNA for the CDR3 is TGTGCCAGCACAACAACCTACGAGCAGTACTTC.

The V call is TRBV30, the J call TRBJ2-7, with D unresolved. The V end lost 6 bases, the J end lost 1 base, and 10 bases lay between the germline ends. Germline V lookup: CDR1 GTSNPN, CDR2 SVGIG (reference sequence). This CDR3 comprises 12 residues. Here the CDR3 DNA reads TGTGCCTGCCTTCCGGAATCCTACGAGCAGTACTTC. Translated: CACLPESYEQYF.

V and J are TRBV4-3 and TRBJ2-4; unclear D gene. CDR1 and CDR2 from the germline V gene are LGHNA and YSLEER. Trimming removed 4 bases at V and 3 bases at J, with 16 bases between. The length of the CDR3 is 16 residues. CDR3 loop: CASSPRALGGKNIQYF. CDR3 nucleotide sequence: TGCGCCAGCAGCCCTCGAGCCCTAGGTGGCAAAAACATTCAGTACTTC.

This sequence joins TRBV6-5 and TRBJ2-7; TRBD2 agrees at 7 bases. Germline values: CDR1 MNHEY, CDR2 SVGAGI. The CDR3 is 13 residues long. Losses at the gene ends were 7 bases for V and 2 bases for J; bases not matched to a gene: 5. Written as DNA, the CDR3 is TGTGCCAGCACGGGGGGATTTACCTACGAGCAGTACTTC. Translated: CASTGGFTYEQYF.

The V gene is TRBV7-2, the J gene TRBJ2-1; D tentatively fits TRBD1 or TRBD2 (7 bases each). The CDR3 contains 16 residues. Trimming removed 5 bases at V and 4 bases at J, with 18 bases between. Germline V CDR1 and CDR2: SGHTA, FQGNSA. The CDR3: CASSPLGRGGYNEQFF. The DNA of the CDR3 is TGTGCCAGCAGCCCCCTGGGCAGGGGGGGATACAATGAGCAGTTCTTC.

The chain employs TRBV4-1 and TRBJ2-2; no reliable D call. The CDR3 sequence is 16 residues long. Germline CDR1 MGHRA, CDR2 YSYEKL. V lost 4 bases, J lost 3 bases, and 15 bases lay in between. The CDR3 nucleotides are TGCGCCAGCAGCCGAACGGCCGTTCGGGACACCGGGGAGCTGTTTTTT. The encoded protein is CASSRTAVRDTGELFF.

This clone was seen more than once but under ten times. J is TRBJ1-2 and V is TRBV5-1; D might be TRBD1 (6 bases). This CDR3 has 12 amino acids. Trimming left V 4 bases short and J 6 bases short, with 10 bases between. The germline CDR1 and CDR2 sequences are SGHRS and YFSETQ. CDR3 in amino acids: CASSAGGNGYTF. CDR3 in DNA: TGCGCCAGCAGCGCTGGGGGCAATGGCTACACCTTC.

On this clone itself: A read error may account for a junction end that differs from germline. The chain recombines TRBV7-7 with TRBJ2-5, with no clear D. Per germline, CDR1 SSHAT and CDR2 FNYEAQ (reference sequence). This CDR3 comprises 14 residues. CDR3: CASSLSSFQETQYF. CDR3 in DNA: TGTGCTAGCAGCCTTAGTAGCTTTCAAGAGACCCAGTACTTC.

The chain uses TRBV29-1 and TRBJ1-2, with D possibly matching TRBD1 (6 bases). Trimming took 6 bases from V and 3 from J, leaving 14 bases between them. CDR3 length equals 13 residues. CDR1 SQVTM and CDR2 ANQGSEA come from the germline V gene. In DNA form, the CDR3 reads TGCAGCGTCGACCCTCCAGGGGACTATGGCTACACCTTC. This gives the protein CSVDPPGDYGYTF. The variable domain in full, completed from reference TRBV29-1 and TRBJ1-2, reads SAVISQKPSRDICQRGTSLTIQCQVDSQVTMMFWYRQQPGQSLTLIATANQGSEATYESGFVIDKFPISRPNLTFSTLTVSNMSPEDSSIYLCSVDPPGDYGYTFGSGTRLTVV.

This chain connects TRBV29-1 to TRBJ1-1; D is perhaps TRBD1 (5 bases). CDR1 SQVTM and CDR2 ANQGSEA come from the germline V gene. The CDR3 is 16 residues long. The V end was cut by 4 bases, the J end by 1 base, with 19 bases between. The CDR3 sequence is CSVVPRGAGRNTEAFF. The CDR3 DNA is TGCAGCGTTGTGCCCAGAGGGGCGGGGAGGAACACTGAAGCTTTCTTT.

The V call is TRBV5-1, the J call TRBJ1-5, with no clear D. This CDR3 has 14 amino acids. The V and J ends lost 0 bases and 3 bases respectively, with 7 bases between them. Germline values: CDR1 SGHRS, CDR2 YFSETQ. CDR3: CASSLGGNNQPQHF. In DNA, the CDR3 is TGCGCCAGCAGCTTGGGTGGCAACAATCAGCCCCAGCATTTT.

The chain combines TRBV15 with TRBJ2-3; D possibly corresponds to TRBD1 (7 bases). This CDR3 is built from 13 residues. Deletions cut 8 bases from V and 2 bases from J, with 11 bases between. In germline, CDR1 is LNHNV, CDR2 YYDKDF (reference sequence). The CDR3 DNA follows: TGTGCCACCTCAGGGGGGCTCACAGATACGCAGTATTTT. This gives the protein CATSGGLTDTQYF.

This clone was picked up one time. V usage is TRBV7-2 and J usage is TRBJ2-5; no reliable D call. This CDR3 spans 14 amino acids. V lost 5 bases, J lost 1 base, and 11 bases lay in between. Germline-derived CDR1 and CDR2 are SGHTA and FQGNSA. CDR3 nucleotide sequence: TGTGCCAGCAGCCCCGACCTACTCCAAGAGACCCAGTACTTC. Its protein product is CASSPDLLQETQYF.

This sequence joins TRBV19 and TRBJ2-5, with D perhaps assigned TRBD1 or TRBD2 (5 bases each). Trimming removed 4 bases from V and 3 bases from J, with 12 bases in between. The germline V gene encodes CDR1 LNHDA and CDR2 SQIVND (reference sequence). The CDR3 loop spans 14 amino acids. The CDR3 DNA reads TGTGCCAGTAGTACCACTCAGGGAGAAGAGACCCAGTACTTC. Amino acid sequence: CASSTTQGEETQYF.